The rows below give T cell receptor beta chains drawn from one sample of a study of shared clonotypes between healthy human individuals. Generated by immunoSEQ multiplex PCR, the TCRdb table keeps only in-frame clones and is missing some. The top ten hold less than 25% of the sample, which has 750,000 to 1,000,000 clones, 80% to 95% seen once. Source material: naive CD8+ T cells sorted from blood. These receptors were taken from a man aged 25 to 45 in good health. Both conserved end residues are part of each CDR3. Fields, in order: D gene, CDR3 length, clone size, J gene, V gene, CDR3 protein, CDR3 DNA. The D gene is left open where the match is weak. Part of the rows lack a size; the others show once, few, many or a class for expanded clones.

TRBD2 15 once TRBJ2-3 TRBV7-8 CASQPLAGSKNTQYF TGTGCCAGCCAGCCTCTAGCGGGGTCAAAGAATACGCAGTATTTT
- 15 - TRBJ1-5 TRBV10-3 CAISESGPGVQPQHF TGTGCCATCAGTGAGTCTGGGCCAGGGGTCCAGCCCCAGCATTTT
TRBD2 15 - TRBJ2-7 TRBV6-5 CASSASAGGAYEQYF TGTGCCAGCAGTGCCAGTGCGGGGGGCGCCTACGAGCAGTACTTC
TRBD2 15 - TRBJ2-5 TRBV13 CASSLGGLAEETQYF TGTGCCAGCAGCTTAGGCGGACTAGCGGAAGAGACCCAGTACTTC
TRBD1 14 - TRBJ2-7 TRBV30 CAWSGGTGAYEQYF TGTGCCTGGAGTGGGGGGACAGGGGCCTACGAGCAGTACTTC
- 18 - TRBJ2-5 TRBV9 CASSVGSSAIPPQETQYF TGTGCCAGCAGCGTAGGAAGTAGCGCGATACCACCTCAGGAGACCCAGTACTTC
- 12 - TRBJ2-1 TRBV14 CASSLVRREQFF TGTGCCAGCAGCCTCGTTAGGAGGGAGCAGTTCTTC
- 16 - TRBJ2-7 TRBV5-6 CASSLGSGFPIYEQYF TGTGCCAGCAGCTTGGGGTCAGGGTTCCCAATTTACGAGCAGTACTTC
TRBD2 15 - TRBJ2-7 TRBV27 CASSFATSGSYEQYF TGTGCCAGCAGTTTCGCGACTAGCGGGAGCTACGAGCAGTACTTC
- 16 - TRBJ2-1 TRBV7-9 CASSPQGLELGNEQFF TGTGCCAGCAGCCCTCAGGGGCTGGAGCTCGGCAATGAGCAGTTCTTC
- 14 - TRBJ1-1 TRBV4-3 CASSQGTVNTEAFF TGCGCCAGCAGCCAAGGGACCGTTAACACTGAAGCTTTCTTT
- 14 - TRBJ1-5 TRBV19 CASSIGISNQPQHF TGTGCCAGTAGTATCGGCATTAGCAATCAGCCCCAGCATTTT
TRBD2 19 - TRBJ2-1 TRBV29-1 CSVELAQPDSGSSYNEQFF TGCAGCGTTGAATTAGCACAGCCAGATAGCGGGAGTTCCTACAATGAGCAGTTCTTC
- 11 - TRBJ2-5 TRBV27 CASSSRETQYF TGTGCCAGCAGTTCCAGAGAGACCCAGTACTTC
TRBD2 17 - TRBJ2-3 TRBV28 CASSQQRLAFPPDTQYF TGTGCCAGCAGTCAACAGAGACTAGCGTTTCCTCCAGATACGCAGTATTTT
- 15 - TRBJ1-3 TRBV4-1 CASSQDALDRNTIYF TGCGCCAGCAGCCAAGATGCCTTAGATCGAAACACCATATATTTT
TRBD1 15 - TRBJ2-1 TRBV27 CASSQDRGPYNEQFF TGTGCCAGCAGTCAGGACAGGGGGCCCTACAATGAGCAGTTCTTC
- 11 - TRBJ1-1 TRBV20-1 CRLPGFAEAFF TGCAGGCTGCCGGGGTTCGCTGAAGCTTTCTTT
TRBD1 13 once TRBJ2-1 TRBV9 CASSPRDSHEQFF TGTGCCAGCAGCCCCCGGGACAGCCATGAGCAGTTCTTC
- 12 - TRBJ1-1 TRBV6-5 CASSYGGPEAFF TGTGCCAGCAGTTACGGCGGCCCAGAAGCTTTCTTT
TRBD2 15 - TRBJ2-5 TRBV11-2 CASSLGTSGQETQYF TGTGCCAGCAGCTTGGGGACTAGCGGTCAAGAGACCCAGTACTTC
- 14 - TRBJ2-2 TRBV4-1 CASSQAMGGWELFF TGCGCCAGCAGCCAAGCGATGGGAGGTTGGGAGCTGTTTTTT
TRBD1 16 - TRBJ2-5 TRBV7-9 CASSQKTGGAGETQYF TGTGCCAGCAGCCAAAAGACAGGGGGCGCGGGAGAGACCCAGTACTTC
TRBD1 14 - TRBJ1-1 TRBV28 CASNHRGRGTEAFF TGTGCCAGCAACCACAGGGGTCGAGGGACTGAAGCTTTCTTT
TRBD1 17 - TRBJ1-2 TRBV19 CASSIWDRPSDNYGYTF TGTGCCAGTAGTATTTGGGACAGGCCGTCGGATAACTATGGCTACACCTTC
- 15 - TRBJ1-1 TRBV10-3 CAISEEGDWGTEAFF TGTGCCATCAGTGAGGAGGGAGATTGGGGCACTGAAGCTTTCTTT
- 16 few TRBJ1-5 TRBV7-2 CASSLVGLGVNQPQHF TGTGCCAGCAGCTTAGTCGGCTTAGGGGTCAATCAGCCCCAGCATTTT
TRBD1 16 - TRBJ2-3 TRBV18 CASSPGQGGGTDTQYF TGTGCCAGCTCACCAGGACAGGGCGGGGGCACAGATACGCAGTATTTT
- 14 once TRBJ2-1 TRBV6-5 CASSARDFYNEQFF TGTGCCAGCAGTGCCCGGGACTTCTACAATGAGCAGTTCTTC
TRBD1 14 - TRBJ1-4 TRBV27 CASSLGQGAEKLFF TGTGCCAGCAGTTTAGGACAGGGGGCTGAAAAACTGTTTTTT
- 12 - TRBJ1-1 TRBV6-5 CASISEGTEAFF TGTGCCAGCATCTCCGAGGGCACTGAAGCTTTCTTT
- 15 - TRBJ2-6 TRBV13 CASIAGAVGANVLTF TGTGCCAGCATCGCTGGGGCGGTAGGGGCCAACGTCCTGACTTTC
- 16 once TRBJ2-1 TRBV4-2 CASSQETGTHYNEQFF TGTGCCAGCAGCCAAGAAACCGGGACCCATTACAATGAGCAGTTCTTC
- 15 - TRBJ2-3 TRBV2 CASSENLGRTDTQYF TGTGCCAGCAGTGAAAACCTTGGGCGCACAGATACGCAGTATTTT
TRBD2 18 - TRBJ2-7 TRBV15 CATSRDPPTSGSSSEQYF TGTGCCACCAGCAGAGATCCCCCCACTAGCGGGAGTTCCTCCGAGCAGTACTTC
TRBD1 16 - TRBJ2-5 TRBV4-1 CASSQGGTALQETQYF TGCGCCAGCAGCCAGGGTGGGACAGCCCTTCAAGAGACCCAGTACTTC
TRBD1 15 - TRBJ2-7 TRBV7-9 CASSFSGQGFYEQYF TGTGCCAGCAGCTTTTCGGGACAGGGGTTCTACGAGCAGTACTTC
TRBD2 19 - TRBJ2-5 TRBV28 CASSLSPRAGAIRQETQYF TGTGCCAGCAGTTTATCTCCCCGAGCGGGGGCGATCCGCCAAGAGACCCAGTACTTC
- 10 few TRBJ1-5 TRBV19 CASSTQPQHF TGTGCCAGTAGTACCCAGCCCCAGCATTTT
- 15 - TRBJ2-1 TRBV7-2 CASSSRESSYNEQFF TGTGCCAGCAGCTCCCGGGAGAGCTCCTACAATGAGCAGTTCTTC
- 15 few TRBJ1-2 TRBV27 CASSLSVGSNYGYTF TGTGCCAGCAGTTTATCTGTAGGATCTAACTATGGCTACACCTTC
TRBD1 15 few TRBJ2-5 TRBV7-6 CASSQGQGRSETQYF TGTGCCAGCAGCCAGGGACAGGGACGCTCAGAGACCCAGTACTTC
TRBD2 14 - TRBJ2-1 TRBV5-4 CASSLGGSGNEQFF TGTGCCAGCAGCTTGGGGGGTAGCGGGAATGAGCAGTTCTTC
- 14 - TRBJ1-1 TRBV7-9 CASSNREGGTEAFF TGTGCCAGCAGCAACAGGGAAGGCGGCACTGAAGCTTTCTTT
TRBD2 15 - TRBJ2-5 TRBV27 CASRLSGRGYETQYF TGTGCCAGCAGGCTTAGCGGGAGAGGATATGAGACCCAGTACTTC
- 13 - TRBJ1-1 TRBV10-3 CAISEELNTEAFF TGTGCCATCAGTGAGGAGTTGAACACTGAAGCTTTCTTT
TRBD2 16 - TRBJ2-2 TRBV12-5 CASGSSGRGNTGELFF TGTGCTAGTGGGAGTAGCGGGAGAGGTAACACCGGGGAGCTGTTTTTT
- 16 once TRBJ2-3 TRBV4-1 CASSTQTRASTDTQYF TGCGCCAGCAGCACCCAGACTAGAGCTAGCACAGATACGCAGTATTTT
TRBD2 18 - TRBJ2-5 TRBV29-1 CSVGPGLAGRATQETQYF TGCAGCGTAGGACCGGGACTAGCGGGTAGGGCTACCCAAGAGACCCAGTACTTC
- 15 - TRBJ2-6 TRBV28 CASSPLISGANVLTF TGTGCCAGCAGTCCTCTTATCTCTGGGGCCAACGTCCTGACTTTC
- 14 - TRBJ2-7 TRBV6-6 CASSYSLEANEQYF TGTGCCAGCAGTTACTCTCTTGAAGCTAACGAGCAGTACTTC
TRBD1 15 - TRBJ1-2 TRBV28 CASSLGTGRTYGYTF TGTGCCAGCAGTTTAGGGACAGGCCGTACCTATGGCTACACCTTC
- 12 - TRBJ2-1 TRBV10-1 CASSEGVGEQFF TGCGCCAGCAGTGAAGGGGTAGGGGAGCAGTTCTTC
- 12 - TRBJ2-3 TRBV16 CASSLYTDTQYF TGTGCCAGCAGCCTCTACACAGATACGCAGTATTTT
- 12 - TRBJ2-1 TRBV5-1 CASSLLGNEQFF TGCGCCAGCAGCTTGCTGGGGAATGAGCAGTTCTTC